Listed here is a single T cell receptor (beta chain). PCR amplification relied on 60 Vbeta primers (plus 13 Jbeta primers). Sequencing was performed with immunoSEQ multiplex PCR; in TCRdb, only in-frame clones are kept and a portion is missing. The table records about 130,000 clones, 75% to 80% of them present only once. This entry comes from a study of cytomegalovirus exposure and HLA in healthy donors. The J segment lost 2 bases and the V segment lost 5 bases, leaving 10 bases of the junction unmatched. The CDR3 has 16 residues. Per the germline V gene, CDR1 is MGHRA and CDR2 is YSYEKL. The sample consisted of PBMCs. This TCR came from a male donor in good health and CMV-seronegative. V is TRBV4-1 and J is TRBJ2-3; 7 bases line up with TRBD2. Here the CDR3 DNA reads TGCGCCAGCAGCGCGGGGGAGGTGGGGGTCACAGATACGCAGTATTTT. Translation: CASSAGEVGVTDTQYF.